This TCR beta chain was profiled in a study of blood T cell repertoires in COVID-19. About the research overall: Acute and convalescent COVID-19 samples came from the United States, Italy and Spain.

CDR3 size: 18 residues. Germline lookup yields CDR1 LGHNT and CDR2 FRNRAP. Trimming cost V 1 base and J 7 bases; bases outside gene matches: 14. Repertoires were generated with immunoSEQ multiplex PCR, while TCRdb's copy carries only in-frame clones and drops some. This sample has over 50,000 clones; roughly three quarters occur once, and the top ten carry around 14%. The chain combines TRBV12-5 with TRBJ1-2; 11 nucleotides match TRBD1. Sample: peripheral blood. The sequence was collected from a human donor with active or convalescent COVID-19. The donor label of this sample is uncertain. For the CDR3, the DNA is TGTGCTAGTGGTTTGGGAATATCAGGCGGACAGGGGGCGGGTGGCTACACCTTC. It yields the protein CASGLGISGGQGAGGYTF. Based on the CDR3 plus reference TRBV12-5 and TRBJ1-2, the full variable domain is DARVTQTPRHKVTEMGQEVTMRCQPILGHNTVFWYRQTMMQGLELLAYFRNRAPLDDSGMPKDRFSAEMPDATLATLKIQPSEPRDSAVYFCASGLGISGGQGAGGYTFGSGTRLTVV.